A selection of T cell receptor beta chains follows, all from one sample in a study of T cells in Graves' hyperthyroidism and ophthalmopathy. TCRdb independently ran MiXCR on the multiplex PCR reads; one entry per CDR3 protein. The sample carries 550,000 to 700,000 distinct CDR3 sequences, 40% to 55% recorded once. The sample comprised peripheral blood or thyroid tissue (not recorded which). The receptors stem from an adult woman with Graves' disease, either hyperthyroidism or ophthalmopathy (not recorded which). The CDR3 runs from the conserved cysteine through the conserved F or W. D genes are given only for firm matches. Only some rows state a clone size, as once, few, many or a class for expanded clones.

v_gene: TRBV29-1
j_gene: TRBJ1-2
d_gene: .
len: 11
abundance: few
CDR3aa: CSVDEGYGYTF
CDR3nt: TGCAGCGTTGATGAGGGGTATGGCTACACCTTC

v_gene: TRBV2
j_gene: TRBJ2-6
d_gene: .
len: 14
abundance: many
CDR3aa: CASSRPSGANVLTF
CDR3nt: TGTGCCAGCAGTCGACCCTCTGGGGCCAACGTCCTGACTTTC

v_gene: TRBV18
j_gene: TRBJ2-5
d_gene: .
len: 11
abundance: many
CDR3aa: CASRAQETQYF
CDR3nt: TGTGCCAGCCGTGCCCAAGAGACCCAGTACTTC

v_gene: TRBV7-2
j_gene: TRBJ2-5
d_gene: .
len: 12
abundance: many
CDR3aa: CASSYPRETQYF
CDR3nt: TGTGCCAGCAGCTATCCCAGGGAGACCCAGTACTTC

v_gene: TRBV2
j_gene: TRBJ1-2
d_gene: .
len: 11
abundance: .
CDR3aa: CASSELESYTF
CDR3nt: TGTGCCAGCAGTGAACTGGAATCCTACACCTTC

v_gene: TRBV10-1
j_gene: TRBJ1-1
d_gene: .
len: 15
abundance: .
CDR3aa: CASSLVRRVNTEAFF
CDR3nt: TGCGCCAGCAGCTTGGTCCGACGGGTGAACACTGAAGCTTTCTTT

v_gene: TRBV11-2
j_gene: TRBJ1-4
d_gene: .
len: 14
abundance: .
CDR3aa: CASNLGRVGEKLFF
CDR3nt: TGTGCCAGCAACTTAGGCCGGGTAGGGGAAAAACTGTTTTTT

v_gene: TRBV28
j_gene: TRBJ2-7
d_gene: .
len: 13
abundance: .
CDR3aa: CASSPRTEYEQYF
CDR3nt: TGTGCCAGCAGTCCCCGGACAGAATACGAGCAGTACTTC

v_gene: TRBV20-1
j_gene: TRBJ1-1
d_gene: .
len: 12
abundance: many
CDR3aa: CSASWGPGEAFF
CDR3nt: TGCAGTGCTAGTTGGGGCCCAGGGGAAGCTTTCTTT

v_gene: TRBV7-8
j_gene: TRBJ1-2
d_gene: TRBD1
len: 14
abundance: .
CDR3aa: CASSHRTGSYGYTF
CDR3nt: TGTGCCAGCAGCCATCGGACAGGGTCCTATGGCTACACCTTC

v_gene: TRBV10-3
j_gene: TRBJ1-1
d_gene: .
len: 18
abundance: .
CDR3aa: CAISESTRIGGPNTEAFF
CDR3nt: TGTGCCATCAGTGAGTCGACTCGGATAGGGGGTCCGAACACTGAAGCTTTCTTT

v_gene: TRBV7-8
j_gene: TRBJ1-2
d_gene: .
len: 14
abundance: .
CDR3aa: CASSLEQSFYGYTF
CDR3nt: TGTGCCAGCAGCTTAGAACAGTCTTTCTATGGCTACACCTTC

v_gene: TRBV27
j_gene: TRBJ2-5
d_gene: .
len: 11
abundance: many
CDR3aa: CASGVTGVQYF
CDR3nt: TGTGCCAGCGGGGTAACCGGGGTCCAGTACTTC

v_gene: TRBV29-1
j_gene: TRBJ2-7
d_gene: TRBD1
len: 11
abundance: many
CDR3aa: CSVAYRGEQYF
CDR3nt: TGCAGCGTTGCGTACAGGGGTGAGCAGTACTTC

v_gene: TRBV5-1
j_gene: TRBJ1-6
d_gene: TRBD1
len: 17
abundance: .
CDR3aa: CASEPGTGGARNSPLHF
CDR3nt: TGCGCCAGCGAACCCGGGACAGGGGGCGCGAGGAATTCACCCCTCCACTTT

v_gene: TRBV7-8
j_gene: TRBJ1-5
d_gene: .
len: 16
abundance: many
CDR3aa: CASSPFGRQSNQPQHF
CDR3nt: TGTGCCAGCAGCCCCTTTGGGCGGCAGAGCAATCAGCCCCAGCATTTT

v_gene: TRBV29-1
j_gene: TRBJ1-1
d_gene: .
len: 12
abundance: .
CDR3aa: CSASRTAGEAFF
CDR3nt: TGCAGCGCCTCAAGGACAGCTGGAGAAGCTTTCTTT

v_gene: TRBV15
j_gene: TRBJ1-2
d_gene: .
len: 13
abundance: many
CDR3aa: CATSVRRGYGYTF
CDR3nt: TGTGCCACCAGCGTACGTCGAGGCTATGGCTACACCTTC

v_gene: TRBV7-8
j_gene: TRBJ2-5
d_gene: TRBD2
len: 14
abundance: .
CDR3aa: CAWGRGGPQETQYF
CDR3nt: TGTGCCTGGGGTCGGGGGGGACCGCAAGAGACCCAGTACTTC

v_gene: TRBV5-1
j_gene: TRBJ2-7
d_gene: TRBD1
len: 13
abundance: .
CDR3aa: CASSLLQDREQYF
CDR3nt: TGCGCCAGCAGCTTGCTACAGGACAGGGAGCAGTACTTC

v_gene: TRBV20-1
j_gene: TRBJ2-5
d_gene: TRBD2
len: 14
abundance: .
CDR3aa: CSARARTSWETQYF
CDR3nt: TGCAGTGCTAGAGCCCGGACTAGCTGGGAGACCCAGTACTTC

v_gene: TRBV11-2
j_gene: TRBJ1-2
d_gene: .
len: 12
abundance: many
CDR3aa: CASSSESWGYTF
CDR3nt: TGTGCCAGCAGCTCCGAATCTTGGGGCTACACCTTC

v_gene: TRBV7-8
j_gene: TRBJ2-5
d_gene: .
len: 15
abundance: many
CDR3aa: CASSSPGGIPETQYF
CDR3nt: TGTGCCAGCAGCTCCCCCGGTGGCATCCCGGAGACCCAGTACTTC

v_gene: TRBV20-1
j_gene: TRBJ2-1
d_gene: TRBD2
len: 14
abundance: .
CDR3aa: CSASLAGTYNEQFF
CDR3nt: TGCAGTGCTAGCCTAGCGGGAACTTACAATGAGCAGTTCTTC

v_gene: TRBV20-1
j_gene: TRBJ1-2
d_gene: .
len: 13
abundance: .
CDR3aa: CSAPYRNRYGYTF
CDR3nt: TGCAGTGCCCCGTACAGGAATCGCTATGGCTACACCTTC

v_gene: TRBV10-3
j_gene: TRBJ1-6
d_gene: TRBD1
len: 14
abundance: few
CDR3aa: CAITRTGVGSPLHF
CDR3nt: TGTGCCATCACCCGAACAGGGGTCGGGTCACCCCTCCACTTT

v_gene: TRBV20-1
j_gene: TRBJ1-1
d_gene: .
len: 12
abundance: many
CDR3aa: CSARGQGQRAFF
CDR3nt: TGCAGTGCTAGAGGGCAGGGGCAACGGGCTTTCTTT

v_gene: TRBV20-1
j_gene: TRBJ2-7
d_gene: .
len: 11
abundance: .
CDR3aa: CSARVDVEQYF
CDR3nt: TGCAGTGCTAGAGTGGATGTTGAGCAGTACTTC

v_gene: TRBV29-1
j_gene: TRBJ1-1
d_gene: TRBD1
len: 12
abundance: many
CDR3aa: CSGDRGDTEAFF
CDR3nt: TGCAGCGGCGACAGGGGTGACACTGAAGCTTTCTTT

v_gene: TRBV20-1
j_gene: TRBJ2-7
d_gene: .
len: 14
abundance: many
CDR3aa: CSARDSSRIYEQYF
CDR3nt: TGCAGTGCTAGAGACTCTTCCCGGATTTACGAGCAGTACTTC

v_gene: TRBV20-1
j_gene: TRBJ1-3
d_gene: TRBD1
len: 13
abundance: .
CDR3aa: CSADRGSGNTIYF
CDR3nt: TGCAGTGCGGACAGGGGCTCTGGAAACACCATATATTTT

v_gene: TRBV12-3/TRBV12-4
j_gene: TRBJ1-1
d_gene: .
len: 13
abundance: many
CDR3aa: CASSLGQGVGAFF
CDR3nt: TGTGCCAGCAGTTTAGGTCAGGGAGTAGGAGCTTTCTTT

v_gene: TRBV9
j_gene: TRBJ2-3
d_gene: .
len: 15
abundance: .
CDR3aa: CASSGRQDFTDTQYF
CDR3nt: TGTGCCAGCAGCGGCCGACAGGATTTCACAGATACGCAGTATTTT

v_gene: TRBV11-2
j_gene: TRBJ2-1
d_gene: .
len: 13
abundance: .
CDR3aa: CASSLEARQAQFF
CDR3nt: TGTGCCAGCAGCTTAGAGGCCCGCCAGGCCCAGTTCTTC

v_gene: TRBV5-1
j_gene: TRBJ2-5
d_gene: TRBD1
len: 15
abundance: many
CDR3aa: CASSRYRGIQETQYF
CDR3nt: TGCGCCAGCAGCAGGTACAGGGGGATCCAAGAGACCCAGTACTTC